These 5 T cell receptor beta chains were sequenced from one sample in a study of blood T cell repertoires in COVID-19 (TCRdb year 2020). Library creation used the immunoSEQ multiplex PCR assay. Held by TCRdb, this immuneACCESS table contains in-frame sequences only and omits some clones. Under half of the omission traces to an unresolved V gene where checked; the cause of the rest is unknown. The sample table lists more than 150,000 clones, 75% to 85% of them with a count of one. Clones ranked in the top ten supply just over 9.5% of the sample. Sequencing was performed on peripheral blood. Source of these receptors: a woman aged 45-65 years with acute or convalescent COVID-19.

The CDR3 region is CASSPRQGVIYEQYF. The CDR3 nucleotides are TGCGCCAGCAGCCCCCGACAGGGGGTCATCTACGAGCAGTACTTC. V gene TRBV4-3 combines with J gene TRBJ2-7, with 9 nucleotides matching TRBD1. V was pared by 4 bases and J by 3 bases, with 7 bases of the junction left unmatched. There are 15 residues in the CDR3. The germline CDR1 and CDR2 sequences are LGHNA and YSLEER.

The chain has TRBV7-9 and TRBJ1-1, with D perhaps matching TRBD1 (6 bases). This CDR3 spans 15 amino acids. The V end lost 3 bases, the J end lost 4 bases, and 15 bases lay between the germline ends. Per germline, CDR1 SEHNR and CDR2 FQNEAQ (reference sequence). CDR3 bases: TGTGCCAGCAGCTTTTCGGGGGGCGCGAGCACTGAAGCTTTCTTT. It translates to CASSFSGGASTEAFF.

As concerns this clone: Distinct nucleotide sequences in the sample also encode this CDR3. The V and J genes are TRBV6-5 and TRBJ2-7; D is possibly TRBD2 (6 bases). CDR1 is MNHEY, CDR2 SVGAGI, per germline. This CDR3 region has 14 residues. V dropped 2 bases and J dropped 1 base, with 9 bases sitting between them. The CDR3 is CASSYGGISYEQYF. CDR3 DNA: TGTGCCAGCAGTTACGGGGGGATATCCTACGAGCAGTACTTC.

V and J are TRBV7-9 and TRBJ2-5; maybe TRBD2 (5 bases). Trimming left V 2 bases short and J 4 bases short, with 5 bases between. This CDR3 is built from 12 residues. CDR1 is SEHNR and CDR2 is FQNEAQ in the germline V gene (reference sequence). The CDR3 is CASSLLAETQYF. CDR3 sequence (DNA): TGTGCCAGCAGCTTACTAGCAGAGACCCAGTACTTC. The full variable domain, completed using reference TRBV7-9 and TRBJ2-5, is DTGVSQNPRHKITKRGQNVTFRCDPISEHNRLYWYRQTLGQGPEFLTYFQNEAQLEKSRLLSDRFSAERPKGSFSTLEIQRTEQGDSAMYLCASSLLAETQYFGPGTRLLVL.

This chain joins TRBV9 and TRBJ1-5, with a weak D call TRBD1 (5 bases). Deletions cut 0 bases from V and 2 bases from J, with 9 bases between. The germline V gene encodes CDR1 SGDLS and CDR2 YYNGEE. CDR3 size: 15 residues. This CDR3 is CASSVVWGGNQPQHF. CDR3 coding DNA: TGTGCCAGCAGCGTAGTTTGGGGGGGCAATCAGCCCCAGCATTTT.